This TCR beta chain appears in the sequencing data of a study of OX40 agonist ivuxolimab in advanced cancers. Across the study: The mean age was about 61 years, ranging from about 20 to 90, with 65% to 90% of participants male. Patients with prior anti-PD-1, anti-PD-L1 or anti-CTLA-4 therapy were eligible; less than 50% had some.

Sequencing used immunoSEQ multiplex PCR; TCRdb keeps in-frame clones, though not all of them. The table records 75,000 to 100,000 clones, just over 90% of them present only once. Trimming removed 3 bases from V and 2 bases from J, with 3 bases in between. The germline CDR1 and CDR2 sequences are SGHVS and FQNEAQ. There are 12 residues in the CDR3. This sequence originates from an adult with an advanced solid tumor such as melanoma, head and neck, liver or kidney cancer. The specimen comprised CD4+ or CD8+ T cells sorted from blood, sampled in a trial of the OX40 agonist ivuxolimab. The gene calls are TRBV7-8 and TRBJ2-3; no clear D. The CDR3 nucleotides read TGTGCCAGCAGCTTCTCCACAGATACGCAGTATTTT. Translation gives CASSFSTDTQYF.